This TCR beta chain was recorded in a study of shared clonotypes between healthy human individuals (dated by TCRdb to about 2020). With respect to the entire study: A couple of women and a few men aged 18 to 49 years were included in the cohort. Different laboratories and diverse techniques were used to prepare libraries and sequence TCR repertoires, to increase sequencing depth and limit assay-specific biases. Per donor, three plates each were used for CD4 naive and CD4 memory, two for CD8 naive, and one for CD8 memory. Between about 0.8 and 9.5 billion PBMCs per donor were obtained by leukapheresis. Blood TCR repertoires of several healthy adults were deeply sequenced to estimate repertoire size and the extent of clonotype sharing between individuals. Study-wide findings and limitations: Sampling was limited to blood, and TCR repertoires in tissue likely differ from TCR repertoires in blood. About 5% of naive CD4, 3.5% of naive CD8, 2% to 2.5% of memory CD4, and over 0.35% of memory CD8 clonotypes were shared across several donors. Because the study included only a small number of donors, the genetic and exposure-history diversity represented was limited. Incomplete sequencing was indicated by rarefaction of sorted-subset datasets, despite the large sequencing depth. Clonotypes shared by all four sorted-subset donors showed higher generation probabilities than non-shared clonotypes. Pairwise subsampling led to the expectation that sequencing depth would affect the degree of clonotype sharing among donors. Naive subsets generally had larger estimated clonotype richness than memory subsets did.

From a lookup of the germline V gene (reference sequence), CDR1 and CDR2 are MNHEY and SMNVEV. Spanning cysteine to phenylalanine, the CDR3 consists of 15 amino acids. Kept here is only the CDR3 DNA, which spans 45 bases and is read in frame from base 1. V drops 3 bases and J drops 6 bases, leaving 14 bases in between. Donors were healthy HIV-negative adults with no recently reported acute infections or vaccinations. Every donor was a Caucasian adult residing in Nashville, Tennessee, USA. CD4+ T cells were enriched by magnetic negative selection; naive cells were then positively selected on CD45RA, and the negative fraction formed the memory subset. Blood was obtained by leukapheresis, after which PBMCs were separated by Ficoll-Histopaque density gradient centrifugation and cryopreserved in liquid nitrogen vapor phase. Purity and quantity of every magnetically sorted T cell population were checked by analytical flow cytometry. Genomic DNA was isolated from every sorted fraction and measured by UV absorbance on a Nanodrop 2000c.

Comments on this clone: What this receptor recognizes is not known. Qualities for individual bases were not recorded, and no much larger clone is one base off.

TCR CDR3 regions were amplified from genomic DNA by multiplex PCR using the deep immunoSEQ assay. Extracted genomic DNA from each cell subset was distributed evenly across all wells of several immunoSEQ 96-well plates, and each plate was treated as a replicate. For sorted subsets, each replicate PCR was loaded with around 220 ng genomic DNA, equivalent to approximately 33,000 T cell genomes. Purified libraries were measured with a Qubit 3.0 fluorometer, size-checked on a Bioanalyzer 2100, and measured again with the KAPA Library Quantification kit. Every immunoSEQ 96-well plate was sequenced on a separate single-read 150-cycle Illumina NextSeq 550 flow cell. For the original study's pipeline: Because the immunoSEQ output included only junctional sequences and no quality scores, the filtering could not be the same as the filtering used for full-length reads. To assign V/J genes and CDR3, sequences were annotated against IMGT germline references using PyIR, a Python wrapper for IgBLAST v1.9. Reads were removed for weak V/J assignments (E-value above 1e-6), missing CDR3, stop codons, out-of-frame junctions, or ambiguous translated residues. V3J clonotypes were defined by identical inferred V gene, J gene, and CDR3 amino acid sequence. To compute the percentage overlap between repertoires, the number of shared unique clonotypes was divided by the size of the smaller repertoire. Richness of each repertoire was evaluated using RTK rarefaction, the Chao1 estimator, and Recon v2.1 estimates of unobserved clonotypes. Generation probabilities for all TCRbeta clonotypes obtained by the gDNA method from several donors were computed using OLGA. In TCRdb, the immuneACCESS table is reduced to in-frame sequences with V and J assigned. These tables do not hold every clone; where another copy was compared, an unresolved V gene accounts for under half, and the others remain unexplained. V, J and clone size reflect that table, while D and trimming were determined from the DNA. Counted in this sample were some 2.4 million clones; roughly 93% of them appeared once. The top ten clonotypes cover about 0.34% of the sample.

Sample: naive CD4+ T cells from PBMCs. The cell subset or site label for this specimen denotes: CD45RA+ positively selected. The rearranged segments are TRBV27 and TRBJ1-4; 6 matching bases give a weak D call of TRBD1. This receptor was obtained from a young man in good health. Some clones in this sample may be carry-over from other donors' samples. For the CDR3, the sequence is CASSFRGSSDEKLFF. DNA sequence: TGTGCCAGCAGTTTCAGGGGTTCAAGCGATGAAAAACTGTTTTTT.